This record covers a single T cell receptor beta chain. It lacks a known antigen. Base quality data are lacking; no much larger clone is found one base away. The source of the sample is a study of vaccination and CD4 T cells after COVID-19 (dated by TCRdb to the early 2020s). At the level of the whole study: Convalescent patients had a positive SARS-CoV-2 result on nasal swab PCR, and of these patients, several had mild disease and one had severe disease. The convalescent cohort included six males and four females, with two Hispanic individuals, seven Caucasians, two Asians and one multiracial person. Two doses of either the Pfizer-BioNTech BNT162b2 vaccine (n=8) or the Moderna mRNA-1273 vaccine (n=2) were administered to participants. Post-COVID blood samples from convalescent patients were collected a median of approximately 93 days after diagnosis, with a range of about 35 to 161 days. Post-vaccine blood samples were taken a median of approximately 76 days after the second vaccine dose, with a range of about 14 to 241 days. For stimulating the cultures, overlapping spike peptide pools were used, derived from SARS-CoV-2 as well as from the common cold coronaviruses HCoV-NL63, HCoV-OC43 and HCoV-229E. As controls, cultures received a CEFX viral epitope pool (the positive control), an HIV-1 Nef peptide pool (the negative control), or no peptide at all. In roughly eleven COVID-19 convalescent patients and a handful of infection-naive healthy vaccine recipients, the spike-specific CD4+ TCR repertoire before mRNA vaccination was compared with the repertoire after mRNA vaccination.

The treatment or condition tag for this specimen amounts to: approximately 9-day PBMC culture with coronavirus spike peptide pools or control peptides (ViraFEST assay). To expand antigen-specific T cells with peptide pools and then pick out the expanded clonotypes through TCR sequencing, the study relied on the ViraFEST assay. Positive SARS-CoV-2 PCR tests in the convalescent patients dated from March to December 2020, before Alpha, Beta and Delta variants emerged in the United States. Roughly 2.1 million PBMCs per well were cultured in IMDM with roughly 5% human AB serum and 7.5 to 10 IU/ml IL-2, plus 10 ug/ml peptide pools. On days 3 and 7, half of the culture medium was replaced with fresh IL-2-containing medium. After 10 days of culture, CD4+ T cells were isolated by negative selection with the EasySep CD4+ T cell isolation kit. PBMCs were separated from whole blood using Ficoll-Paque Plus gradient centrifugation and then either used fresh or cryopreserved at -140C. Triplicate wells were generally used for each culture condition.

Trimming accounts for 5 bases at V and 6 bases at J, while the number of junction bases matched to no gene is 8. Spanning cysteine to phenylalanine, the CDR3 consists of 14 amino acids. Kept here is only the CDR3 DNA, which spans 42 bases and is read in frame from base 1. Based on the germline V gene, the CDR1 and CDR2 sequences are MNHNS and SASEGT. Here is what the overall study found, with its caveats: Although the median number of SARS-CoV-2-reactive clonotypes went up from approximately 20 after infection to 30 to 45 after vaccination, the increase was not significant. The study included relatively few convalescent patients and did not analyze early timepoints after natural infection. Nearly all vaccine-specific clones in convalescent patients (304 of 307) were mono-reactive for SARS-CoV-2 spike rather than cross-reactive with common cold coronaviruses. Among convalescent patients, a median around 83% of the SARS-CoV-2-reactive clones seen after vaccination appeared only after vaccination, which suggests priming specific to the vaccine.

The library was obtained by PCR. TCR sequencing of DNA from cultured CD4+ T cells used the Oncomine TCR Beta short-read assay at the Johns Hopkins FTIC core. The QIAamp micro DNA kit was used to extract genomic DNA from the cultured CD4+ T cells. Oncomine TCR Beta libraries from cultured CD4+ T cells were pooled with unique dual indexes and sequenced on an Illumina iSeq 100. On the authors' methods: Non-productive sequences were removed, and CDR3s that did not start with C, did not end with F or W, or were shorter than 7 amino acids were discarded. The MANAFEST web application identified antigen-specific clonotypes by comparing peptide-stimulated wells against reference wells and other culture wells. For a clone to be called positive, the clone needed an FDR below 0.05, an odds ratio above 5, and a productive frequency above 0.1% in at least two of three replicate wells. Clonotypes that were significantly expanded in both SARS-CoV-2 spike wells and at least one common cold coronavirus spike condition were defined as cross-reactive. Levenshtein distances (stringdist) and unrooted phylogenetic trees (ape) in R version 3.6.1 were used to assess CDR3 homology. The public reads were reanalyzed by TCRdb: fastp trimming at Q25, MiXCR alignment, in-frame beta chains only. Every entry covers one CDR3 protein and lists the most common genes and DNA from its rows. The V and J calls were not made by the authors but by TCRdb's processing. The sample data list some 11,000 distinct CDR3 sequences, and roughly a third of these were observed just once. The ten largest clones capture approximately 8.8% of the sample.

Sample: CD4+ T cells from blood, cultured in vitro. The clonotype originates from a human donor who had recovered from COVID-19. The sequence links TRBV6-1 to TRBJ2-7; 9 bases in the middle match TRBD2. The CDR3 region: CASSTGTSRSEQYF. The bases are TGTGCCAGCAGTACCGGGACTAGCCGGAGCGAGCAGTACTTC.